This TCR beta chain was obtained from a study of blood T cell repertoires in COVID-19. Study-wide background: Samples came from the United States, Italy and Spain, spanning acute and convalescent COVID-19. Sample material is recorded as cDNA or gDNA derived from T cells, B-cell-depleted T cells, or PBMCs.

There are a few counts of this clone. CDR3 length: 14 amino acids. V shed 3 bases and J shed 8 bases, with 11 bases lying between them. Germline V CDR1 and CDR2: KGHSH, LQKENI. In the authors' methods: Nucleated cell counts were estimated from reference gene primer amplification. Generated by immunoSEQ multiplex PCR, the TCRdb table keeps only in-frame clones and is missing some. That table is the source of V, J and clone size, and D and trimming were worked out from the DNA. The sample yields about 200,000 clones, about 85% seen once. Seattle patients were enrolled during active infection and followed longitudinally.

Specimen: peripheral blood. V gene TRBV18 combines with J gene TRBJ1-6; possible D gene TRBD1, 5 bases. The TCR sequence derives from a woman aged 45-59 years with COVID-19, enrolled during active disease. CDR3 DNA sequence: TGTGCCAGCTCACCGGGAGGGGCTCATTCACCCCTCCACTTT. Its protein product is CASSPGGAHSPLHF.